This TCR beta chain came from a study of T cells in Graves' hyperthyroidism and ophthalmopathy. Study outcomes and limitations: Before onset, by a median of around 6.4 months, the model predicted ophthalmopathy. Expanded thyroid clonotypes (above 0.001) were mostly also found in blood.

Comments on this clonotype: Antigen: not known.

Germline values: CDR1 MNHEY, CDR2 SMNVEV (reference sequence). The CDR3 length is 16 residues. V trimming: 11 bases; J trimming: 6 bases; junction bases outside the gene matches: 19. RNA transcripts served as the template for amplifying TCR beta CDR3 regions. HTBI primers were used for first-round RT-PCR of the TCR CDR3. TCRdb reprocessed the multiplex PCR reads via MiXCR and lists one record per CDR3 protein. The table includes fewer than 300,000 distinct CDR3 sequences, under 30% detected once. The material sequenced was blood. The chain couples TRBV27 to TRBJ1-1; 9 bases align to TRBD1. The receptor was derived from a man between 35 and 55 years old with Graves' hyperthyroidism that later progressed to Graves' ophthalmopathy. This chain's CDR3 is CAPSPGQGSIGAEAFF. The CDR3 region has the DNA TGTGCCCCGTCACCGGGACAGGGCTCTATCGGGGCTGAAGCTTTCTTT.